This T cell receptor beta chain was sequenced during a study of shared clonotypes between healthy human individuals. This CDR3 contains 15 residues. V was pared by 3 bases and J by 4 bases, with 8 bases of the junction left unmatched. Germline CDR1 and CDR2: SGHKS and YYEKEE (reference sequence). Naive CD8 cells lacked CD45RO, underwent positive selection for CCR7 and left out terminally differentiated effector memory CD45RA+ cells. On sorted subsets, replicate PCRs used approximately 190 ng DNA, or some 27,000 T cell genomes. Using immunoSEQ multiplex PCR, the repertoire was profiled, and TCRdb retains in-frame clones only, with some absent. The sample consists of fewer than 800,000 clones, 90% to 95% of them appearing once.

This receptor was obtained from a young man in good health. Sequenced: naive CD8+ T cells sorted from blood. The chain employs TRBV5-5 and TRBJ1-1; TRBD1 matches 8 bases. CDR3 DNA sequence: TGTGCCAGCAGCTACGCCGGGACAGGTGGCACTGAAGCTTTCTTT. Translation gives CASSYAGTGGTEAFF.